The 12 T cell receptor beta chains given below trace back to one sample, sequenced in a study of T cell changes during pregnancy in multiple sclerosis. Only in-frame clones appear in the TCRdb table, and some are missing; sequencing was by immunoSEQ multiplex PCR. The sample has around 55,000 clones, 93% seen once; the top ten hold around 3.7%. Material: CD8+ T cells from peripheral blood mononuclear cells, obtained in the second trimester of pregnancy. Receptors were obtained from a female donor with multiple sclerosis, enrolled in a pregnancy study.

This clone was found once. The CDR3 here is CASSWDSLYEQYF. The DNA of the CDR3 is TGTGCCAGCAGTTGGGACAGCCTGTACGAGCAGTACTTC. The gene calls are TRBV6-1 and TRBJ2-7; 7 bases line up with TRBD1. V shed 5 bases and J 4 bases; nucleotides not matched to a gene: 5. The CDR3 is 13 residues long. Germline lookup yields CDR1 MNHNS and CDR2 SASEGT.

This clone was picked up one time. The CDR3 spells CSAGGLETQYF. For the CDR3, the DNA is TGTTCAGCCGGGGGGCTGGAGACCCAGTACTTC. This chain joins TRBV28 and TRBJ2-5; TRBD2 is a possible D gene (7 bases). CDR1 and CDR2 from the germline V gene are MDHEN and SYDVKM. The CDR3 is 11 amino acids.

The chain has TRBV27 and TRBJ2-3, with D unresolved. Germline V gene data show CDR1 as MNHEY and CDR2 as SMNVEV (reference sequence). Trimming left V 5 bases short and J 2 bases short, with 8 bases between. The CDR3 sequence is 13 residues long. CDR3 coding DNA: TGTGCCAGCAGTCCCCCCCACACAGATACGCAGTATTTT. Encoded protein: CASSPPHTDTQYF.

V is TRBV29-1 and J is TRBJ2-1; D call uncertain. The germline V gene has CDR1 SQVTM and CDR2 ANQGSEA. The germline V and J ends were trimmed by 3 bases and 4 bases, with 4 bases remaining between them. CDR3 length: 11 amino acids. The CDR3 reads CSVDHYNEQFF. DNA of the CDR3: TGCAGCGTTGACCATTACAATGAGCAGTTCTTC.

The chain links TRBV7-9 to TRBJ1-6, with TRBD1 matching over 7 bases. Germline V gives CDR1 SEHNR, CDR2 FQNEAQ (reference sequence). V gave up 4 bases and J gave up 7 bases; unmatched junction bases: 4. This CDR3 contains 14 residues. The CDR3 DNA reads as TGTGCCAGCAGCTCGGGACAGAAGAATTCACCCCTCCACTTT. Its protein product is CASSSGQKNSPLHF.

The chain links TRBV7-9 to TRBJ2-5, with D maybe TRBD1 (6 bases). V lost 10 bases, J lost 3 bases, and 24 bases lay in between. The germline CDR1 and CDR2 sequences are SEHNR and FQNEAQ (reference sequence). The CDR3 has 16 residues. CDR3 sequence: CATLSFSRGSEETQYF. The CDR3 DNA is TGTGCCACCCTATCCTTCAGCAGGGGTTCGGAAGAGACCCAGTACTTC.

The rearrangement uses TRBV6-1 and TRBJ2-7, with D possibly being TRBD1 (6 bases). V gave up 8 bases and J gave up 2 bases, with 10 bases separating them. Germline V gene data show CDR1 as MNHNS and CDR2 as SASEGT. This CDR3 region has 12 residues. CDR3 region: CASRGQTYEQYF. The CDR3 nucleotides are TGTGCCAGCCGAGGACAGACCTACGAGCAGTACTTC.

The chain combines TRBV7-9 with TRBJ1-1; TRBD1 matches at 8 bases. Trimming took 5 bases from V and 3 from J; bases not matched to a gene: 2. The CDR3 covers 13 residues. Germline V gives CDR1 SEHNR, CDR2 FQNEAQ (reference sequence). CDR3 sequence reads: CASSRQGHTEAFF. The CDR3 nucleotides read TGTGCCAGCAGCCGACAGGGGCACACTGAAGCTTTCTTT.

The rearrangement joins TRBV6-5 to TRBJ1-1; no clear D gene. The CDR3 spans 15 residues. Germline loops: CDR1 MNHEY, CDR2 SVGAGI. Trimming cost V 6 bases and J 1 base, with 15 bases left between them. The CDR3 reads CASRPYAGGNTEAFF. In nucleotides, the CDR3 is TGTGCCAGCAGGCCCTATGCGGGTGGGAACACTGAAGCTTTCTTT.

In its sample, this clone was seen once. The chain uses TRBV27 and TRBJ1-5; the match to TRBD1 covers 7 bases. This CDR3 has 14 residues. The germline gives CDR1 MNHEY, CDR2 SMNVEV (reference sequence). J lost 6 bases, V lost 6 bases, and 8 bases had no gene match. The CDR3 loop is CASSPTGVGQPQHF. CDR3 sequence (DNA): TGTGCCAGCAGCCCTACAGGGGTCGGTCAGCCCCAGCATTTT.

The J gene is TRBJ2-1, the V gene TRBV5-5; 8 bases map to TRBD2. V was pared by 4 bases and J by 2 bases, with 5 bases of the junction left unmatched. Germline V gene data show CDR1 as SGHKS and CDR2 as YYEKEE (reference sequence). The CDR3 contains 15 residues. CDR3 nucleotides: TGTGCCAGCAGCCTCAGCGGGAGCCCCTACAATGAGCAGTTCTTC. As protein: CASSLSGSPYNEQFF.

The chain has TRBV6-6 and TRBJ1-1, with 8 bases aligning to TRBD1. The germline V gene has CDR1 MNHNY and CDR2 SVGAGI (reference sequence). This CDR3 is 15 amino acids long. V lost 0 bases and J lost 5; bases outside the gene matches: 5. The CDR3: CASSYSPGGRTEAFF. CDR3 DNA: TGTGCCAGCAGTTACTCGCCAGGGGGCAGGACTGAAGCTTTCTTT.